This TCR gamma chain came from a study of gamma-delta chains in newborns, infants, children. Study summary: Innate gammadelta T cells reportedly expand polyclonally right after birth, driven by microbial exposure, per the title.

The CDR3 extends over 14 amino acids. The junction had 5 bases not matched to a gene; V was cut back by 0 bases and J by 3 bases. Germline lookup yields CDR1 EGSNGY and CDR2 YDSYNSKV. This clone is large in the sample. Distinct nucleotide sequences in the sample also encode this CDR3. With CATT, TCRdb re-called clones from the reads. The table records some 830 gamma-chain clones, approximately 40% of them present only once. Sequences were obtained from blood. The chain uses TRGV2 and TRGJ1 or TRGJ2. The J gene, absent from TCRdb, was called here by matching the DNA to germline. The sequence came from a child who was a newborn, infant or young child, either healthy, febrile or measles-vaccinated (not recorded which). CDR3 region: CATWDGRVYYKKLF. The CDR3 bases are TGTGCCACCTGGGACGGGCGGGTTTATTATAAGAAACTCTTT.